Reported below is one T cell receptor (beta chain). Its matching antigen is unknown. This CDR3 has 14 residues. Deletions cut 6 bases from V and 3 bases from J, with 14 bases between. The germline V gene encodes CDR1 MNHEY and CDR2 SMNVEV (reference sequence). This record belongs to a study of human versus mouse CDR3 diversity and MHC coevolution. Clones were read by immunoSEQ multiplex PCR, and TCRdb kept only the in-frame ones, dropping some. The sample has fewer than 100,000 clones; about 93% are singletons. Study findings and constraints: Clonal inequality was lowest in most of the three human donors.

The specimen sequenced was naive CD4+ T cells from blood. Subset of the sample: CD45RO-negative CD62L-positive naive CD4 T cells. The V and J genes are TRBV27 and TRBJ1-1, with D possibly being TRBD1 (5 bases). The sequence was obtained from a person between 25 and 70 years old in good health. Written as DNA, the CDR3 is TGTGCCAGCAGCCCCCTCGGCAGGGACACTGAAGCTTTCTTT. Residues: CASSPLGRDTEAFF.